This record concerns one T cell receptor beta chain sequence. Its matching antigen is unknown. The PCR contained 60 Vbeta and 13 Jbeta primers. Profiling relied on immunoSEQ multiplex PCR, and the TCRdb table lists in-frame clones only, not all of them. The data show 200,000 to 250,000 clones, with almost 80% seen just once and around 1.8% held by the top ten. This entry belongs to a study of cytomegalovirus exposure and HLA in healthy donors. Findings and caveats of the study: A later analysis found common viral pathogens apparently linked to several of the most significant clusters. A list of approximately 160 TCR beta chains associated with cytomegalovirus was given. Later analysis found that TCR beta chains associated with HLA were more clonally expanded than other, equally common chains.

Per germline, CDR1 SGHTA and CDR2 FQGNSA. V shed 4 bases and J 4 bases; nucleotides not matched to a gene: 12. The CDR3 loop spans 18 amino acids. The rearrangement joins TRBV7-2 to TRBJ2-2; TRBD2 matches 10 bases. The material sequenced was PBMCs. The receptor's source is a man aged 18 to 29 in good health and CMV-seronegative. The CDR3 nucleotides read TGTGCCAGCAGCTCCCAACCCCCGGGACTAGCGAGCACCGGGGAGCTGTTTTTT. Its translation: CASSSQPPGLASTGELFF.